These 2 T cell receptor beta chains were all obtained from the same sample, sequenced in a study of monozygotic twins with inflammatory bowel disease. TCRdb re-called the 5' RACE reads and shows each CDR3 protein once, DNA omitted. The sample table sets out approximately 300,000 distinct CDR3 sequences. The specimen sequenced was blood. All receptors come from a human donor with ulcerative colitis or Crohn's disease, or a healthy co-twin of an affected twin (not recorded which).

This chain joins TRBV28 and TRBJ2-1; checking the TCRdb D call of TRBD1 is not possible without DNA. Per the germline V gene, CDR1 is MDHEN and CDR2 is SYDVKM. The CDR3 length is 15 residues. CDR3 in amino acids: CASNSQGRHYNEQFF.

The chain carries TRBV7-9 and TRBJ2-3. The germline gives CDR1 SEHNR, CDR2 FQNEAQ (reference sequence). The CDR3 has 13 amino acids. The CDR3 sequence: CASRPGSADTQYF. Combining the CDR3 with reference TRBV7-9 and TRBJ2-3 gives the whole variable domain DTGVSQNPRHKITKRGQNVTFRCDPISEHNRLYWYRQTLGQGPEFLTYFQNEAQLEKSRLLSDRFSAERPKGSFSTLEIQRTEQGDSAMYLCASRPGSADTQYFGPGTRLTVL.